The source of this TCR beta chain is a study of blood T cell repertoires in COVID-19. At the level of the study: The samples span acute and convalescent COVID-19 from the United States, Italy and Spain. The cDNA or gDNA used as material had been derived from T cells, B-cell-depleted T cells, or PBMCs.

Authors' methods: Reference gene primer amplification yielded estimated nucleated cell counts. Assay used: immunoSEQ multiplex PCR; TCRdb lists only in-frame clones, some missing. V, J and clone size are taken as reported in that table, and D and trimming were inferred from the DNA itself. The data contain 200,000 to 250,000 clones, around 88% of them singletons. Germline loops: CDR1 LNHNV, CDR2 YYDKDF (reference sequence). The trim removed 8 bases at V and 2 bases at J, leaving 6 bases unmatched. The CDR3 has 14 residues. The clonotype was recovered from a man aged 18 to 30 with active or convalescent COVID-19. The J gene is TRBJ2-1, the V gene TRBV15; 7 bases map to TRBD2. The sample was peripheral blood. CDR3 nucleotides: TGTGCCACCCGCGGGAGTCCCACCTACAATGAGCAGTTCTTC. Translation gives CATRGSPTYNEQFF.